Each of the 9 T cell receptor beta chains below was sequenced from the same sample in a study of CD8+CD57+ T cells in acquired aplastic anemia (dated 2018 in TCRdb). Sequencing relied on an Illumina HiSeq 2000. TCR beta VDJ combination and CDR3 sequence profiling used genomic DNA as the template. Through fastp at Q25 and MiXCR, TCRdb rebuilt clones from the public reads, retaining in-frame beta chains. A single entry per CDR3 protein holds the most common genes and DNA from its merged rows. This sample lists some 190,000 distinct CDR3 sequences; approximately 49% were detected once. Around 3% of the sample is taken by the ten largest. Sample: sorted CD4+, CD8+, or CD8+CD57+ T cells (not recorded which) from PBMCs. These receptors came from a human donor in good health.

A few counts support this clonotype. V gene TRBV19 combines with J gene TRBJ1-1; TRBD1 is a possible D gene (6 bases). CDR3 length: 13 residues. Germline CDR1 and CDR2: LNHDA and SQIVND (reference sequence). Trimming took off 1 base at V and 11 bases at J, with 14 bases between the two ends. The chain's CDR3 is CASSIGQDPAAFF. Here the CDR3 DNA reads TGTGCCAGTAGTATAGGACAGGATCCGGCGGCTTTCTTT.

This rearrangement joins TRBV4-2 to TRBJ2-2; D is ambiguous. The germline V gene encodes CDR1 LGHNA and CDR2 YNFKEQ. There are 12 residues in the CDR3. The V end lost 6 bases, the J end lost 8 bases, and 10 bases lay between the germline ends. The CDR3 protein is CASSRTGGELFF. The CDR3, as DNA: TGTGCCAGCAGTCGGACGGGTGGGGAGCTGTTTTTT.

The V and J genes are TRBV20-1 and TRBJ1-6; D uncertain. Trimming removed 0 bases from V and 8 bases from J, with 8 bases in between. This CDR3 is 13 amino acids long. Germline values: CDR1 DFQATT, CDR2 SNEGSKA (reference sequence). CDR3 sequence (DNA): TGCAGTGCTAGAGACAAAGAACATTCACCCCTCCACTTT. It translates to CSARDKEHSPLHF.

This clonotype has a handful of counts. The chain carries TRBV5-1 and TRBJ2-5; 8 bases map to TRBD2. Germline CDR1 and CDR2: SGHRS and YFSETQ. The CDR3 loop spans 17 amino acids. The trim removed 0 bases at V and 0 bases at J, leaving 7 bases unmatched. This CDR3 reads CASSLAPSGLNQETQYF. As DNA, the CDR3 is TGCGCCAGCAGCTTGGCCCCTAGCGGGCTAAACCAAGAGACCCAGTACTTC.

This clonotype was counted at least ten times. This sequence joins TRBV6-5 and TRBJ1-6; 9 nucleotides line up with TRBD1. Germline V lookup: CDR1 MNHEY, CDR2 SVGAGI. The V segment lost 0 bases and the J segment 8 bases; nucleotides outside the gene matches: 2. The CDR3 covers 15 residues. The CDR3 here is CASSYSGQGYSPLHF. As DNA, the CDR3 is TGTGCCAGCAGTTACTCGGGACAGGGTTATTCACCCCTCCACTTT.

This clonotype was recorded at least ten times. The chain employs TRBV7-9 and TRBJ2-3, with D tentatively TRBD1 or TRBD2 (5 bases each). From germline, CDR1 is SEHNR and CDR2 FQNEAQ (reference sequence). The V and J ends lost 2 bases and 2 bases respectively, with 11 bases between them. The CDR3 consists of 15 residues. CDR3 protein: CASSLRGTITDTQYF. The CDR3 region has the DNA TGTGCCAGCAGCTTAAGAGGGACGATCACAGATACGCAGTATTTT.

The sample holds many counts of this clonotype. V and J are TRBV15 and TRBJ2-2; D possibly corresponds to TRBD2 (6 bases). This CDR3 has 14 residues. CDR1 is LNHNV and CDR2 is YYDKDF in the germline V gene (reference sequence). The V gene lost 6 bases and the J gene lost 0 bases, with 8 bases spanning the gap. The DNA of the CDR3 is TGTGCCACCAGGGGGACTGCGAACACCGGGGAGCTGTTTTTT. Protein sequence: CATRGTANTGELFF.

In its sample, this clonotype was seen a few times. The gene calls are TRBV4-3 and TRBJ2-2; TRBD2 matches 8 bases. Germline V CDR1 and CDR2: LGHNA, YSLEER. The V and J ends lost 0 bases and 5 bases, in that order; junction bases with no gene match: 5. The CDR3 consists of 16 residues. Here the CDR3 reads CASSQDQAGETGELFF. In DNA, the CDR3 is TGCGCCAGCAGCCAAGATCAAGCGGGGGAAACCGGGGAGCTGTTTTTT.

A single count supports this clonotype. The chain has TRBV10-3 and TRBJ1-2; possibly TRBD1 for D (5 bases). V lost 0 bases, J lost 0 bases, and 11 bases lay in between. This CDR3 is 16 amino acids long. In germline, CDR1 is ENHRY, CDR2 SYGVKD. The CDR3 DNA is TGTGCCATCAGTGAGTCTTCGGGGGATGCTAACTATGGCTACACCTTC. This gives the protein CAISESSGDANYGYTF.